The source of this T cell receptor (beta chain) is a study of immune cell composition in non-small cell lung cancer. Normal lung was taken at the farthest possible site, at least 3 cm from tumour. Study findings and constraints: TIL tumour reactivity correlated with maximal tumour-associated clone frequency in adenocarcinoma. Tumour-associated clones >0.5% occurred in roughly 35% of adenocarcinomas, approximately 74% of squamous.

The protocol was immunoSEQ multiplex PCR, while the TCRdb copy is restricted to in-frame clones and leaves out a portion. The sample yields about 520 clones, around 68% seen once. This CDR3 spans 15 amino acids. Trimming left V 3 bases short and J 9 bases short, with 18 bases between. CDR1 and CDR2 from the germline V gene are MRHNA and SNTAGT. With regard to this clone: The antigen is unknown.

This clonotype was obtained from a human donor with non-small cell lung cancer. The sequencing sample was made of non-adjacent lung tissue. The chain recombines TRBV6-4 with TRBJ2-1, with D perhaps being TRBD1 or TRBD2 (5 bases each). CDR3: CASSDGTVDRGEQFF. The CDR3 region has the DNA TGTGCCAGCAGTGATGGGACGGTTGATAGGGGTGAGCAGTTCTTC.